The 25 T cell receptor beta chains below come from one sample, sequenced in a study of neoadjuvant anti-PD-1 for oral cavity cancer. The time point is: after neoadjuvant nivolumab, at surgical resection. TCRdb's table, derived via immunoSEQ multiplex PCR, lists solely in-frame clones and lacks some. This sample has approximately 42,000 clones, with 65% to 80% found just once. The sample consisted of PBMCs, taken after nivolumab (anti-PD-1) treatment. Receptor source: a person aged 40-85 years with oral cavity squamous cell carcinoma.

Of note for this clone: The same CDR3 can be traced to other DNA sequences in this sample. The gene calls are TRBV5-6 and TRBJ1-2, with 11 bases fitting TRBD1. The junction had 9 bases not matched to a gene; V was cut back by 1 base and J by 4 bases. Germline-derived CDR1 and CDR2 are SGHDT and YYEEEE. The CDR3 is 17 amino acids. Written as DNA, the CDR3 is TGTGCCAGCAGCTTGCTTAGGACAGGGGGCGAAGGCTATGGCTACACCTTC. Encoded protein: CASSLLRTGGEGYGYTF.

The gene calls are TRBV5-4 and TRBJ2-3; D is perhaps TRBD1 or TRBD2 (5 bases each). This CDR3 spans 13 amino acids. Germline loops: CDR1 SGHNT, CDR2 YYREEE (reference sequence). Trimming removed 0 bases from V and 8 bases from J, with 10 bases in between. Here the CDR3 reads CASSLGGEGTQYF. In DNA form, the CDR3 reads TGTGCCAGCAGCTTGGGAGGGGAAGGTACGCAGTATTTT.

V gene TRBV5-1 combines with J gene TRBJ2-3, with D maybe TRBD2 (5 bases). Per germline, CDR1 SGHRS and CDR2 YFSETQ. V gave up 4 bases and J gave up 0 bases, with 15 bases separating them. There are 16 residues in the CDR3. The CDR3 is CASSPGSGSSTDTQYF. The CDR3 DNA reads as TGCGCCAGCAGCCCGGGCAGCGGATCTAGCACAGATACGCAGTATTTT.

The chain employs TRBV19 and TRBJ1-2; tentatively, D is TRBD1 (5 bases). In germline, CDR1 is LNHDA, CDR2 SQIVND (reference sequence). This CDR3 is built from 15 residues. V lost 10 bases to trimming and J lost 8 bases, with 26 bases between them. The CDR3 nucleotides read TGTGCCACCACACTACCAGGGTTGAGGCTGGGGGGCTACACCTTC. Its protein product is CATTLPGLRLGGYTF. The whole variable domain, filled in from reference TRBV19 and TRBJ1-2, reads DGGITQSPKYLFRKEGQNVTLSCEQNLNHDAMYWYRQDPGQGLRLIYYSQIVNDFQKGDIAEGYSVSREKKESFPLTVTSAQKNPTAFYLCATTLPGLRLGGYTFGSGTRLTVV.

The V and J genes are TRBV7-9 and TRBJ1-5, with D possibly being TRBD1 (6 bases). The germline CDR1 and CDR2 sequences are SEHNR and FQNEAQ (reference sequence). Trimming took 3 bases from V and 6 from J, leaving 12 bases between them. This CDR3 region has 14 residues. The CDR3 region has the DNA TGTGCCAGCAGCTTTAGACAGGACCCTCAGCCCCAGCATTTT. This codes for CASSFRQDPQPQHF. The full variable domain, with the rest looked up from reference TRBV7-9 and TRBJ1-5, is DTGVSQNPRHKITKRGQNVTFRCDPISEHNRLYWYRQTLGQGPEFLTYFQNEAQLEKSRLLSDRFSAERPKGSFSTLEIQRTEQGDSAMYLCASSFRQDPQPQHFGDGTRLSIL.

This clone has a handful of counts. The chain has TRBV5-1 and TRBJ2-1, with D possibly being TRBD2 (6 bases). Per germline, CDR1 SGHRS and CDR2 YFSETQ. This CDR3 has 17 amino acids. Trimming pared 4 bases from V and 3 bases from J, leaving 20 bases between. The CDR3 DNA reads TGCGCCAGCAGCCGGGGGATCACCCAATCTCGCTACAATGAGCAGTTCTTC. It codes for CASSRGITQSRYNEQFF.

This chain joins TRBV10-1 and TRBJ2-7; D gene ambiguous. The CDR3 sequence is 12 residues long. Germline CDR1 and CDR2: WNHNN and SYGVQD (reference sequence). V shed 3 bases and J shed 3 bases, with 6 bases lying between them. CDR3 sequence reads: CASSETSYEQYF. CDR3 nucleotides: TGCGCCAGCAGTGAAACCAGCTACGAGCAGTACTTC.

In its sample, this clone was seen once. The CDR3 is CASSTGSGSPYTPRETQYF. CDR3 coding DNA: TGTGCCAGTAGTACGGGTAGCGGGAGCCCTTACACGCCGAGGGAGACCCAGTACTTC. V is TRBV19 and J is TRBJ2-5; 9 positions agree with TRBD2. J was trimmed by 5 bases and V by 4 bases; bases with no gene match: 20. Germline CDR1 is LNHDA and CDR2 is SQIVND (reference sequence). The CDR3 is made up of 19 amino acids. The full variable domain, completed using reference TRBV19 and TRBJ2-5, is DGGITQSPKYLFRKEGQNVTLSCEQNLNHDAMYWYRQDPGQGLRLIYYSQIVNDFQKGDIAEGYSVSREKKESFPLTVTSAQKNPTAFYLCASSTGSGSPYTPRETQYFGPGTRLLVL.

The CDR3 region has the DNA TGCGCCAGCAGCCAAGATACGGGGATATACACTGAAGCTTTCTTT. Amino acids: CASSQDTGIYTEAFF. The V gene is TRBV4-1, the J gene TRBJ1-1, with no clear D. The CDR3 consists of 15 residues. Trimming removed 0 bases at V and 3 bases at J, with 11 bases between. Germline V lookup: CDR1 MGHRA, CDR2 YSYEKL.

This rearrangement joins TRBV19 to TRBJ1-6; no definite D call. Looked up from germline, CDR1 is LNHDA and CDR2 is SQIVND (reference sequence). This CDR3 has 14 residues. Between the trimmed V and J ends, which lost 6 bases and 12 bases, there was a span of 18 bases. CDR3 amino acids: CASRENSQKGPLHF. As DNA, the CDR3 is TGTGCCAGTAGAGAAAACAGCCAGAAAGGACCCCTCCACTTT. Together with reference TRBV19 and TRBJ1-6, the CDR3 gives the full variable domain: DGGITQSPKYLFRKEGQNVTLSCEQNLNHDAMYWYRQDPGQGLRLIYYSQIVNDFQKGDIAEGYSVSREKKESFPLTVTSAQKNPTAFYLCASRENSQKGPLHFGNGTRLTVT.

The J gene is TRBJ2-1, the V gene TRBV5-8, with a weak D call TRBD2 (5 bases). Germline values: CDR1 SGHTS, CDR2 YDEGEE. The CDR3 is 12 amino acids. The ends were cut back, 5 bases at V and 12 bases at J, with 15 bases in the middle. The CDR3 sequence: CASSLRAPRQFF. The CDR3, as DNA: TGTGCCAGCAGTTTGAGGGCCCCACGGCAGTTCTTC.

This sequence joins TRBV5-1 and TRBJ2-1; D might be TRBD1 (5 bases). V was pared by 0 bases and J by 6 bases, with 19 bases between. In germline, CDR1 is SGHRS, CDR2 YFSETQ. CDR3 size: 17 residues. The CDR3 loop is CASSLGVSGQFRNEQFF. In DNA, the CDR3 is TGCGCCAGCAGCTTGGGGGTTTCAGGGCAGTTCCGCAATGAGCAGTTCTTC.

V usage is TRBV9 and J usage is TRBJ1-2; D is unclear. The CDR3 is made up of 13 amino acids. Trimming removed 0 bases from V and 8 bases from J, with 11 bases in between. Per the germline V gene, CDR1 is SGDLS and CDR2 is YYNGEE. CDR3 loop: CASSVEGVGGYTF. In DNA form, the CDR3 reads TGTGCCAGCAGCGTAGAGGGAGTCGGGGGCTACACCTTC.

The CDR3 coding sequence is TGTGCCAGCAGTTCAGGTCGAACTAATGAAAAACTGTTTTTT. Its protein is CASSSGRTNEKLFF. This sequence joins TRBV7-9 and TRBJ1-4, with unresolved D. Per the germline V gene, CDR1 is SEHNR and CDR2 is FQNEAQ (reference sequence). Trimming removed 6 bases at V and 1 base at J, with 9 bases between. This CDR3 region has 14 residues.

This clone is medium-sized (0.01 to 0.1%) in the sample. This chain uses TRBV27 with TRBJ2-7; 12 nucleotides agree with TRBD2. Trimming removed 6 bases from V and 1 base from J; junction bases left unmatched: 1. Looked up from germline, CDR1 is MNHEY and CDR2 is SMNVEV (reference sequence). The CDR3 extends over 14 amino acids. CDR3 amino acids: CASRLAGGSYEQYF. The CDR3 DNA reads TGTGCCAGCAGACTAGCGGGAGGTTCCTACGAGCAGTACTTC.

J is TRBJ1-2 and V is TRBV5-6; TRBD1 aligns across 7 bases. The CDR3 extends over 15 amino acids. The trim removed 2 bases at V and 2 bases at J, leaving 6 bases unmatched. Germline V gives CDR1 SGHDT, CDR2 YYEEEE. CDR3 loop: CASSFGDRVNYGYTF. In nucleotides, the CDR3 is TGTGCCAGCAGCTTCGGGGACAGAGTAAACTATGGCTACACCTTC.

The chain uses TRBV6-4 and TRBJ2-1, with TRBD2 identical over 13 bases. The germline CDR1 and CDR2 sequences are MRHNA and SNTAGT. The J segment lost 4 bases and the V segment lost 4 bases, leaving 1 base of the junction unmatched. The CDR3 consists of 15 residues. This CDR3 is CASSATSGGYNEQFF. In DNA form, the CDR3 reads TGTGCCAGCAGTGCGACTAGCGGGGGGTACAATGAGCAGTTCTTC.

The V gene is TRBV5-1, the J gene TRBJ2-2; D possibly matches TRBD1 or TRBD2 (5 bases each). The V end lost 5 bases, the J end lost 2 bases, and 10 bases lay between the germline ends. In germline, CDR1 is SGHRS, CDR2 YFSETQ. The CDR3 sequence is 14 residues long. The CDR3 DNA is TGCGCCAGCAGGTCGGGGCCCAACACCGGGGAGCTGTTTTTT. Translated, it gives CASRSGPNTGELFF.

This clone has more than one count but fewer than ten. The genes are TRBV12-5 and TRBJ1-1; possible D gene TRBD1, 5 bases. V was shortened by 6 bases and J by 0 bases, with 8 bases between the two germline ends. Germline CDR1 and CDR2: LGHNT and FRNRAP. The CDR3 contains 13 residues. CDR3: CASGLTVNTEAFF. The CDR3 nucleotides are TGTGCTAGTGGACTGACAGTGAACACTGAAGCTTTCTTT.

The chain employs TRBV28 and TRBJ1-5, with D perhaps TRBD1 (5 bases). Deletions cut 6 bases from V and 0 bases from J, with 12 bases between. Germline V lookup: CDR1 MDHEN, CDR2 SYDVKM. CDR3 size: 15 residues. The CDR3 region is CASSSQVRSNQPQHF. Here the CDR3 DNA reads TGTGCCAGCAGCTCACAGGTTCGTAGCAATCAGCCCCAGCATTTT.

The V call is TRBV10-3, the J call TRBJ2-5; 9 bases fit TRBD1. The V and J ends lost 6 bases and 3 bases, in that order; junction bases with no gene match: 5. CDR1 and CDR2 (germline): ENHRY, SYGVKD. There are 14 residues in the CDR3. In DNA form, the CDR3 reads TGTGCCATCAGCGATGGGACAGGGAAAGAGACCCAGTACTTC. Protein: CAISDGTGKETQYF.

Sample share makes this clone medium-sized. This CDR3 is CASIQGYGYTF. The CDR3 coding sequence is TGTGCCAGCATTCAGGGATATGGCTACACCTTC. The genes are TRBV28 and TRBJ1-2, with a tentative D call TRBD1 (5 bases). Trimming pared 7 bases from V and 5 bases from J, leaving 8 bases between. The length of the CDR3 is 11 residues. The germline CDR1 and CDR2 sequences are MDHEN and SYDVKM.

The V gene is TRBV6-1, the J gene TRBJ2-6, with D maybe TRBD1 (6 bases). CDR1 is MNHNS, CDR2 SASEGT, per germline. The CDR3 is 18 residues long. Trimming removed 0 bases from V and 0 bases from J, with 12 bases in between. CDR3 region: CASSEAWGRGSGANVLTF. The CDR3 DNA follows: TGTGCCAGCAGTGAAGCCTGGGGGCGCGGCTCTGGGGCCAACGTCCTGACTTTC.

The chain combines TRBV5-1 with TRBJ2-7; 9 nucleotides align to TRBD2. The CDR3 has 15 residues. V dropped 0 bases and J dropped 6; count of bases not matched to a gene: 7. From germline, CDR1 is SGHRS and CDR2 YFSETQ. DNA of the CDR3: TGCGCCAGCAGCTTGGAGGGACTAGCTCGGGGCGAGCAGTACTTC. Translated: CASSLEGLARGEQYF.

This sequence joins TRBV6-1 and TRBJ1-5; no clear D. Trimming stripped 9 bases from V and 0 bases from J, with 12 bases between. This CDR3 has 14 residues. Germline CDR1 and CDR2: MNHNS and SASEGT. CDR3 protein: CASGLSYSNQPQHF. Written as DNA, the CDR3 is TGTGCCAGTGGACTTTCTTATAGCAATCAGCCCCAGCATTTT.